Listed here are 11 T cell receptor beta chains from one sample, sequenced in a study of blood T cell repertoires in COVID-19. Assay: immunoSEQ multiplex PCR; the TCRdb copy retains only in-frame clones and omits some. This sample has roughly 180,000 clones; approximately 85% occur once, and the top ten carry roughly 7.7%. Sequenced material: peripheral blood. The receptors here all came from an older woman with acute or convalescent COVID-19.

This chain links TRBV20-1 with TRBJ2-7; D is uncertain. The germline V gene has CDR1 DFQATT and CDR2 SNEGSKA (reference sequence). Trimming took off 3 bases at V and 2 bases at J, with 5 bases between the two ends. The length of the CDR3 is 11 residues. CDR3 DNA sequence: TGCAGTGCTAGTGATACCTACGAGCAGTACTTC. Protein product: CSASDTYEQYF.

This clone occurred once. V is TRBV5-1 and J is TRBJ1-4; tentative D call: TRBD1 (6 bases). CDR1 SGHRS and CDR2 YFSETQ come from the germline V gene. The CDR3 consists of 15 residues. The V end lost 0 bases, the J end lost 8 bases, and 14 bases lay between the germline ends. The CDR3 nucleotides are TGCGCCAGCAGCTTGGAGGCACAGGGCGGCGAAAAACTGTTTTTT. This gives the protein CASSLEAQGGEKLFF.

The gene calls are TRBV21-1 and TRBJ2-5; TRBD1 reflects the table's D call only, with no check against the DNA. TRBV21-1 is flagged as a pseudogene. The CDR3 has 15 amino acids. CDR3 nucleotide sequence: TGTGCCAGCAGCTCCCCGGGACAGGGACAAGAGACCCAGTACTTC. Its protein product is CASSSPGQGQETQYF.

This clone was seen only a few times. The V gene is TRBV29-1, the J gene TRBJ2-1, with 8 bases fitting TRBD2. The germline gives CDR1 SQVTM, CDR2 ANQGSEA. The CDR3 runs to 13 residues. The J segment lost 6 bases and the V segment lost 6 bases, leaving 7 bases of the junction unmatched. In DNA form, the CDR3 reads TGCAGCGTCCTGCCGGGGGGGAGCAATGAGCAGTTCTTC. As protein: CSVLPGGSNEQFF.

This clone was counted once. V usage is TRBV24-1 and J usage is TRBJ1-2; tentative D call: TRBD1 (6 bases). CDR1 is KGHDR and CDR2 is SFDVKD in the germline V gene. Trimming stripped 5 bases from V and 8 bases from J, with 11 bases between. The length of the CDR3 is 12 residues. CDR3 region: CATSARGRGYTF. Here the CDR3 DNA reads TGTGCCACCAGTGCCAGGGGAAGAGGCTACACCTTC.

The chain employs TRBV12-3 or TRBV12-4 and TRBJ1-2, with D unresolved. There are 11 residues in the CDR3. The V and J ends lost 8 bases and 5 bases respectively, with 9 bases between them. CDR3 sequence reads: CASGEGYGYTF. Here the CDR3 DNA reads TGTGCCAGCGGGGAGGGTTATGGCTACACCTTC.

The CDR3 nucleotides are TGTGCCTGGATGGGACTGACTAATTCACCCCTCCACTTT. Its translation: CAWMGLTNSPLHF. The chain uses TRBV30 and TRBJ1-6, with D maybe TRBD1 (5 bases). Looked up from germline, CDR1 is GTSNPN and CDR2 is SVGIG (reference sequence). V was cut by 4 bases and J by 6 bases, with 10 bases left in between. The CDR3 extends over 13 amino acids.

The CDR3 DNA reads as TGTGCCAGCAGTATCACCTACGAGCAGTACTTC. It translates to CASSITYEQYF. This chain links TRBV28 with TRBJ2-7; D gene ambiguous. CDR3 length: 11 residues. The V gene lost 5 bases and the J gene lost 2 bases, with 4 bases spanning the gap. Germline V CDR1 and CDR2: MDHEN, SYDVKM.

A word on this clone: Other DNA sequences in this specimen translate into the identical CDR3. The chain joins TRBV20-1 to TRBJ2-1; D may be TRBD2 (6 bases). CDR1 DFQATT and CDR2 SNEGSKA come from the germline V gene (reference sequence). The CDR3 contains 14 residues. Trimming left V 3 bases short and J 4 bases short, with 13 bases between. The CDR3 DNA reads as TGCAGTGCTAGTGGTAGCGGTGTATACAATGAGCAGTTCTTC. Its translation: CSASGSGVYNEQFF.

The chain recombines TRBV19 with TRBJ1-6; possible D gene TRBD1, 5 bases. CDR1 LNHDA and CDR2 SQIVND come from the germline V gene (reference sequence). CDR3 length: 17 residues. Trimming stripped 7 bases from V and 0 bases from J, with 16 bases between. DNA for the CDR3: TGTGCCAGTACCCCCCTCGGGGGGAGCTCCTATAATTCACCCCTCCACTTT. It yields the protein CASTPLGGSSYNSPLHF.

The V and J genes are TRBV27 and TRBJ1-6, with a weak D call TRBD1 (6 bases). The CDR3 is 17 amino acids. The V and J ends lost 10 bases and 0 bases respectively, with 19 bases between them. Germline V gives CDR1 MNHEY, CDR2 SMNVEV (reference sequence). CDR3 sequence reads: CATPTGPLSSYNSPLHF. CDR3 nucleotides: TGTGCCACCCCCACAGGGCCCCTAAGCTCCTATAATTCACCCCTCCACTTT.